This T cell receptor (beta chain) comes out of a study of graft-versus-host responses after intestinal transplantation. Study overall: The transplants performed in recipients were multivisceral, liver-intestinal, or isolated intestinal. Each patient got anti-thymocyte globulin induction, then tacrolimus and steroids for roughly 3 years. Study-level findings and limits: Graft-donor T cell macrochimerism coincided with high graft-versus-host to host-versus-graft clonal ratios in allografts. Some GvH clones were seen earlier in gut or blood, suggesting intestinal origin.

V shed 2 bases, J shed 6 bases, and the junction held 5 bases outside the gene matches. The CDR3 has 14 amino acids. Germline lookup yields CDR1 SGHTA and CDR2 FQGNSA. Produced via immunoSEQ multiplex PCR; TCRdb's table is partial and in-frame only. The repertoire holds about 86,000 clones, with 91% as singletons. Regarding this clone: The target antigen is unknown.

The receptor was isolated from a human donor who received an intestinal transplant. J is TRBJ2-3 and V is TRBV7-2, with 7 bases identical to TRBD2. Specimen: unstimulated CD8+ T cells sorted from spleen or lymph node cells, collected before intestinal transplant. The CDR3 here is CASSLTGGRDTQYF. As DNA, the CDR3 is TGTGCCAGCAGCTTAACGGGGGGAAGGGATACGCAGTATTTT.